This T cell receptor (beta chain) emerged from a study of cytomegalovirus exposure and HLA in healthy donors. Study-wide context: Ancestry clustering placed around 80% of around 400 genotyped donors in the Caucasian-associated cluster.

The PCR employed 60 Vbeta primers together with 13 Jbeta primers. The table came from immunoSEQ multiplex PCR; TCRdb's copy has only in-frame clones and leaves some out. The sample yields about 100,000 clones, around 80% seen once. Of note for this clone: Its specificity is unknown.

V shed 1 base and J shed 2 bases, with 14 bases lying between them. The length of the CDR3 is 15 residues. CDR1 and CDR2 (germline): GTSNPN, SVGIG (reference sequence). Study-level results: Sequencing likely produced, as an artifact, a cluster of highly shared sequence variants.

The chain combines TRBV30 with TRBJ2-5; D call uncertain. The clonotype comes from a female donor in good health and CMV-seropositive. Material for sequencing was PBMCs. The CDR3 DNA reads TGTGCCTGGAGTGCACGTCTTCTACAGCAAGAGACCCAGTACTTC. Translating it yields CAWSARLLQQETQYF.